The 32 T cell receptor beta chains given below trace back to one sample, sequenced in a study of T cell responses to AZD1222 COVID-19 vaccine. Using immunoSEQ multiplex PCR, the repertoire was profiled, and TCRdb retains in-frame clones only, with some absent. The sample has over 150,000 clones, approximately 87% seen once. Sequenced material: peripheral blood, taken 28 days after the second AZD1222 dose. The origin of the receptors is an adult who received the AZD1222 COVID-19 vaccine.

The rearrangement joins TRBV11-2 to TRBJ2-1; 11 positions agree with TRBD1. The CDR3 length is 16 residues. Trimming cost V 0 bases and J 8 bases; bases outside gene matches: 6. Germline V gives CDR1 SGHAT, CDR2 FQNNGV. In DNA, the CDR3 is TGTGCCAGCAGCTTAGACCGGGACAGGGGGTCCGATGAGCAGTTCTTC. Protein product: CASSLDRDRGSDEQFF. Variable domain in full (rest from reference TRBV11-2 and TRBJ2-1): EAGVAQSPRYKIIEKRQSVAFWCNPISGHATLYWYQQILGQGPKLLIQFQNNGVVDDSQLPKDRFSAERLKGVDSTLKIQPAKLEDSAVYLCASSLDRDRGSDEQFFGPGTRLTVL.

The chain is built from TRBV12-5 and TRBJ1-5; D gene ambiguous. Per germline, CDR1 LGHNT and CDR2 FRNRAP. This CDR3 contains 17 residues. V was trimmed by 0 bases and J by 0 bases, leaving 12 bases between them. CDR3 nucleotide sequence: TGTGCTAGTGGTTTGGTAGCCAGTGGAGATAGCAATCAGCCCCAGCATTTT. Its translation: CASGLVASGDSNQPQHF.

This sequence joins TRBV5-8 and TRBJ1-2, with D possibly TRBD1 on 5 matching bases. Between the trimmed V and J ends, which lost 3 bases and 4 bases, there was a span of 13 bases. Germline V lookup: CDR1 SGHTS, CDR2 YDEGEE. This CDR3 region has 14 residues. CDR3 DNA sequence: TGTGCCAGCAGCTACAACAGGAATTCCTATGGCTACACCTTC. Its translation is CASSYNRNSYGYTF.

The chain couples TRBV18 to TRBJ1-5, with a tentative D call TRBD1 (6 bases). This CDR3 has 14 residues. The germline gives CDR1 KGHSH, CDR2 LQKENI. Trimming pared 4 bases from V and 2 bases from J, leaving 9 bases between. The CDR3 DNA reads TGTGCCAGCTCACGGGACACCGGCAATCAGCCCCAGCATTTT. Translating it yields CASSRDTGNQPQHF.

V usage is TRBV7-2 and J usage is TRBJ1-2; D possibly corresponds to TRBD1 (6 bases). The CDR3 is made up of 15 amino acids. Trimming pared 7 bases from V and 6 bases from J, leaving 21 bases between. Germline V gives CDR1 SGHTA, CDR2 FQGNSA. The CDR3 reads CASTLTPKSGDGYTF. DNA for the CDR3: TGTGCCAGCACCTTGACCCCTAAGTCAGGGGATGGCTACACCTTC. Using reference TRBV7-2 and TRBJ1-2 for the parts outside the CDR3, the full variable domain is GAGVSQSPSNKVTEKGKDVELRCDPISGHTALYWYRQSLGQGLEFLIYFQGNSAPDKSGLPSDRFSAERTGGSVSTLTIQRTQQEDSAVYLCASTLTPKSGDGYTFGSGTRLTVV.

The chain carries TRBV5-5 and TRBJ1-5; TRBD1 aligns across 8 bases. With V trimmed by 0 bases and J by 9 bases, 2 bases remained unmatched. The CDR3 runs to 13 residues. Germline CDR1 reads SGHKS; CDR2 reads YYEKEE (reference sequence). DNA for the CDR3: TGTGCCAGCAGCTTGGACAGGGGGACGCCCCAGCATTTT. Amino acid sequence: CASSLDRGTPQHF.

The gene calls are TRBV10-3 and TRBJ1-1; D possibly corresponds to TRBD1 (5 bases). Germline loops: CDR1 ENHRY, CDR2 SYGVKD. CDR3 length: 13 residues. V gave up 10 bases and J gave up 1 base, with 13 bases separating them. The chain's CDR3 is CATEDSPNTEAFF. The CDR3 DNA reads as TGTGCCACCGAAGACAGCCCGAACACTGAAGCTTTCTTT.

The rearrangement links TRBV4-3 to TRBJ1-3; D might be TRBD1 (5 bases). This CDR3 is built from 19 residues. V lost 3 bases to trimming and J lost 1 base, with 22 bases between them. The germline V gene has CDR1 LGHNA and CDR2 YSLEER. The CDR3 DNA sequence: TGCGCCAGCAGCCAGGAACCCAGACAGCCGTTTTATTCTGGAAACACCATATATTTT. This encodes CASSQEPRQPFYSGNTIYF.

V is TRBV21-1 and J is TRBJ1-2. TRBV21-1 is a known pseudogene. The CDR3 totals 15 residues. This CDR3 is CASSKARWGTYGYTF. CDR3 DNA: TGTGCCAGCAGCAAAGCGAGGTGGGGGACCTATGGCTACACCTTC.

The rearrangement links TRBV15 to TRBJ2-2; maybe TRBD1 (6 bases). Between the trimmed V and J ends, which lost 5 bases and 7 bases, there was a span of 17 bases. Germline assignment: CDR1 LNHNV and CDR2 YYDKDF (reference sequence). This CDR3 comprises 15 residues. The CDR3 region has the DNA TGTGCCACCAGCTCCATCTTACAGGGTTTCGGGGAGCTGTTTTTT. Residues: CATSSILQGFGELFF.

V and J are TRBV7-8 and TRBJ2-1; D perhaps matches TRBD1 (6 bases). Germline V gene sequence: CDR1 SGHVS, CDR2 FQNEAQ. The V end lost 4 bases, the J end lost 1 base, and 14 bases lay between the germline ends. This CDR3 is 16 amino acids long. The CDR3 DNA reads as TGTGCCAGCAGCTCGCTACAGGGTAGTTCCTACAATGAGCAGTTCTTC. Translated: CASSSLQGSSYNEQFF.

J is TRBJ2-1 and V is TRBV20-1; D is unresolved. V was trimmed by 3 bases and J by 7 bases, leaving 10 bases between them. The CDR3 sequence is 12 residues long. Germline V CDR1 and CDR2: DFQATT, SNEGSKA (reference sequence). CDR3 protein: CSASRAPNEQFF. The CDR3 DNA reads as TGCAGTGCTAGTAGGGCCCCTAATGAGCAGTTCTTC.

The rearrangement uses TRBV19 and TRBJ2-1; possible D gene TRBD1, 6 bases. The germline gives CDR1 LNHDA, CDR2 SQIVND (reference sequence). CDR3 length equals 14 residues. V was trimmed by 3 bases and J by 9 bases, leaving 15 bases between them. CDR3 DNA sequence: TGTGCCAGTAGTATGGGGTTGGGGGCAGGTGAGCAGTTCTTC. Protein: CASSMGLGAGEQFF. Variable domain in full (rest from reference TRBV19 and TRBJ2-1): DGGITQSPKYLFRKEGQNVTLSCEQNLNHDAMYWYRQDPGQGLRLIYYSQIVNDFQKGDIAEGYSVSREKKESFPLTVTSAQKNPTAFYLCASSMGLGAGEQFFGPGTRLTVL.

The chain is built from TRBV5-4 and TRBJ1-1; unclear D gene. This CDR3 contains 13 residues. The V end lost 7 bases, the J end lost 2 bases, and 12 bases lay between the germline ends. From germline, CDR1 is SGHNT and CDR2 YYREEE (reference sequence). The CDR3 is CASFNALNTEAFF. As DNA, the CDR3 is TGTGCCAGCTTCAACGCACTCAACACTGAAGCTTTCTTT.

The CDR3 coding sequence is TGTGCCTGGAAGGCCCTACAGGGGGCCTATGGCTACACCTTC. Protein sequence: CAWKALQGAYGYTF. This chain uses TRBV30 with TRBJ1-2, with 9 positions matching TRBD1. The V gene's germline CDR1 is GTSNPN and CDR2 SVGIG (reference sequence). The CDR3 extends over 14 amino acids. After removal of 4 bases from V and 4 bases from J, the junction contained 7 bases not matched to a gene.

This clone was seen once. This chain joins TRBV9 and TRBJ2-1; D unclear. Trimming stripped 3 bases from V and 5 bases from J, with 12 bases between. This CDR3 spans 14 amino acids. CDR1 is SGDLS, CDR2 YYNGEE, per germline. The CDR3 nucleotides read TGTGCCAGCAGCGACCACACTGGAGACAATGAGCAGTTCTTC. This sequence encodes CASSDHTGDNEQFF. Looking up the rest from reference TRBV9 and TRBJ2-1 gives the full variable domain: DSGVTQTPKHLITATGQRVTLRCSPRSGDLSVYWYQQSLDQGLQFLIQYYNGEERAKGNILERFSAQQFPDLHSELNLSSLELGDSALYFCASSDHTGDNEQFFGPGTRLTVL.

The chain carries TRBV11-2 and TRBJ1-1; the match to TRBD1 covers 7 bases. The germline CDR1 and CDR2 sequences are SGHAT and FQNNGV. After removal of 5 bases from V and 0 bases from J, the junction contained 15 bases not matched to a gene. CDR3 length: 18 amino acids. The CDR3 DNA is TGTGCCAGCAGCCCCTATCCCCGTGGACAGGAACTGAACACTGAAGCTTTCTTT. It translates to CASSPYPRGQELNTEAFF. Supplemented by reference TRBV11-2 and TRBJ1-1, the full variable domain reads EAGVAQSPRYKIIEKRQSVAFWCNPISGHATLYWYQQILGQGPKLLIQFQNNGVVDDSQLPKDRFSAERLKGVDSTLKIQPAKLEDSAVYLCASSPYPRGQELNTEAFFGQGTRLTVV.

The chain links TRBV2 to TRBJ1-6, with D unclear. The CDR3 runs to 15 residues. V lost 11 bases, J lost 0 bases, and 14 bases lay in between. Germline assignment: CDR1 SNHLY and CDR2 FYNNEI. The CDR3 nucleotides are TGTGCCTCCCGGACCGAAAGCTCCTATAATTCACCCCTCCACTTT. Translating it yields CASRTESSYNSPLHF.

The rearrangement uses TRBV27 and TRBJ2-1; D tentatively fits TRBD1 or TRBD2 (5 bases each). Looked up from germline, CDR1 is MNHEY and CDR2 is SMNVEV (reference sequence). The CDR3 contains 14 residues. Trimming left V 6 bases short and J 9 bases short, with 18 bases between. CDR3 loop: CASSLGLRGVEQFF. The CDR3, as DNA: TGTGCCAGCAGCCTCGGACTGCGAGGGGTTGAGCAGTTCTTC.

The V call is TRBV9, the J call TRBJ2-2; D is possibly TRBD1 or TRBD2 (5 bases each). CDR1 is SGDLS, CDR2 YYNGEE, per germline. V was shortened by 3 bases and J by 0 bases, with 9 bases between the two germline ends. The CDR3 has 15 amino acids. In DNA, the CDR3 is TGTGCCAGCAGCGCCGGGACGACGAACACCGGGGAGCTGTTTTTT. Amino acid sequence: CASSAGTTNTGELFF.

This chain connects TRBV7-9 to TRBJ2-7; 7 bases agree with TRBD1. The CDR3 is 12 amino acids. CDR1 and CDR2 from the germline V gene are SEHNR and FQNEAQ (reference sequence). Trimming cost V 5 bases and J 8 bases; bases outside gene matches: 6. The CDR3 region is CASSRDSNKQYF. For the CDR3, the DNA is TGTGCCAGCAGCAGGGACAGTAATAAGCAGTACTTC.

The gene calls are TRBV7-8 and TRBJ2-1, with 9 bases identical to TRBD2. The V and J ends lost 5 bases and 5 bases, in that order; junction bases with no gene match: 7. This CDR3 is built from 15 residues. From germline, CDR1 is SGHVS and CDR2 FQNEAQ. The CDR3 DNA sequence: TGTGCCAGCAGCCGAGCGGGGGGCCGAAACAATGAGCAGTTCTTC. Translation: CASSRAGGRNNEQFF.

CDR3 coding DNA: TGTGCCAGCAGCCTCGGACAGTCACCTGGGGATACGCAGTATTTT. As protein: CASSLGQSPGDTQYF. This chain uses TRBV3-1 (or the pseudogene TRBV3-2) with TRBJ2-3; tentatively, D is TRBD1 (6 bases). With 4 bases removed from V and 6 bases from J, the gap between germline ends came to 17 bases. From germline, CDR1 is LGHDT and CDR2 YNNKEL (reference sequence). The CDR3 has 15 amino acids.

This chain connects TRBV4-1 to TRBJ2-1, with D possibly being TRBD2 (5 bases). The CDR3 extends over 14 amino acids. Per the germline V gene, CDR1 is MGHRA and CDR2 is YSYEKL. V was trimmed by 2 bases and J by 10 bases, leaving 15 bases between them. The CDR3 loop reads CASSQFGGGAEQFF. In nucleotides, the CDR3 is TGCGCCAGCAGCCAATTTGGCGGAGGAGCCGAGCAGTTCTTC.

Only one count was recorded for this clone. This chain links TRBV27 with TRBJ1-2; 9 bases map to TRBD1. The CDR3 totals 13 residues. Looked up from germline, CDR1 is MNHEY and CDR2 is SMNVEV (reference sequence). Trimming took 1 base from V and 8 from J; bases not matched to a gene: 2. The CDR3 loop is CASSLWTGEGYTF. CDR3 nucleotide sequence: TGTGCCAGCAGTTTATGGACAGGGGAAGGCTACACCTTC.

The J gene is TRBJ1-6, the V gene TRBV2; no clear D gene. Trimming cost V 4 bases and J 11 bases, with 24 bases left between them. CDR1 is SNHLY, CDR2 FYNNEI, per germline. The CDR3 is 17 amino acids. CDR3 region: CASSAPKGRSTTAPLHF. The CDR3 coding sequence is TGTGCCAGCAGTGCCCCGAAGGGCCGCTCAACAACAGCACCCCTCCACTTT.

This sequence joins TRBV6-5 and TRBJ2-1; D possibly corresponds to TRBD1 (5 bases). Trimming removed 2 bases from V and 7 bases from J, with 15 bases in between. The germline V gene has CDR1 MNHEY and CDR2 SVGAGI. The CDR3 consists of 15 residues. The CDR3 sequence: CASSYVSAPGNEQFF. The DNA for the CDR3 is TGTGCCAGCAGTTACGTGTCCGCGCCAGGGAATGAGCAGTTCTTC.

V gene TRBV6-1 combines with J gene TRBJ2-7; TRBD2 matches at 9 bases. V lost 0 bases, J lost 4 bases, and 7 bases stayed unmatched. Germline CDR1 and CDR2: MNHNS and SASEGT. This CDR3 has 16 amino acids. This chain's CDR3 is CASSEAPAGGLYEQYF. The CDR3 DNA sequence: TGTGCCAGCAGTGAAGCCCCAGCGGGGGGCCTTTACGAGCAGTACTTC.

This clone was recorded once. The chain carries TRBV11-2 and TRBJ2-7; D might be TRBD1 (5 bases). CDR1 and CDR2 (germline): SGHAT, FQNNGV. Trimming removed 1 base from V and 4 bases from J, with 11 bases in between. The CDR3 has 14 residues. CDR3 nucleotides: TGTGCCAGCAGCTTAGGGCAGGGAAGGTACGAGCAGTACTTC. This gives the protein CASSLGQGRYEQYF.

The rearrangement joins TRBV12-3 or TRBV12-4 to TRBJ1-2, with D hard to call. V was shortened by 5 bases and J by 5 bases, with 12 bases between the two germline ends. The CDR3 consists of 13 residues. CDR3 residues: CASSLSSVYGYTF. The CDR3, as DNA: TGTGCCAGCAGTCTATCCTCAGTGTATGGCTACACCTTC.

The chain is built from TRBV15 and TRBJ2-1, with D perhaps matching TRBD1 or TRBD2 (5 bases each). Deletions cut 3 bases from V and 6 bases from J, with 12 bases between. The CDR3 consists of 14 residues. CDR1 is LNHNV and CDR2 is YYDKDF in the germline V gene (reference sequence). The CDR3 DNA is TGTGCCACCAGCAGGGGACCAGCGCCCAATGAGCAGTTCTTC. It codes for CATSRGPAPNEQFF. Full variable domain (outside the CDR3, taken from reference TRBV15 and TRBJ2-1): DAMVIQNPRYQVTQFGKPVTLSCSQTLNHNVMYWYQQKSSQAPKLLFHYYDKDFNNEADTPDNFQSRRPNTSFCFLDIRSPGLGDTAMYLCATSRGPAPNEQFFGPGTRLTVL.

This clone was detected once. The rearrangement uses TRBV2 and TRBJ2-3, with no clear D. Between the trimmed V and J ends, which lost 6 bases and 0 bases, there was a span of 10 bases. CDR3 length: 14 amino acids. CDR1 is SNHLY and CDR2 is FYNNEI in the germline V gene. CDR3 nucleotide sequence: TGTGCCAGCAGGAGCGACGGGAGCACAGATACGCAGTATTTT. It specifies CASRSDGSTDTQYF.